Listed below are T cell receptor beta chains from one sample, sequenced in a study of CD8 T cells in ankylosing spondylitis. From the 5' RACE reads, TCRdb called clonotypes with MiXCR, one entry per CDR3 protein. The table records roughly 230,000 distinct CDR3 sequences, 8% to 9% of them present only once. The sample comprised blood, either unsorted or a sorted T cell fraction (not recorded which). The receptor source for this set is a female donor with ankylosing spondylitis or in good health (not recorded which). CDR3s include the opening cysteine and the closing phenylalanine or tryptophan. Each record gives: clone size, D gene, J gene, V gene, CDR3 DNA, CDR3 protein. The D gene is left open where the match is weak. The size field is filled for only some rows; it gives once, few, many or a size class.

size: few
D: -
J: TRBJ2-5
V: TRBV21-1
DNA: TGTGCCAGCACTTCCCTAGGGTTGGACAGGGAGGGCAAAGAGACCCAGTACTTC
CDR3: CASTSLGLDREGKETQYF

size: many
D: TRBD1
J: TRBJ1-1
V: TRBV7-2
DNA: TGTGCCAGCAGCTCACGGGACAGGGGGAACACTGAAGCTTTCTTT
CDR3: CASSSRDRGNTEAFF

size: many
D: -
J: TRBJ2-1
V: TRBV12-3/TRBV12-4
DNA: TGTGCCAGCAGTTTAGCGCCCGGGTATGAGCAGTTCTTC
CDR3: CASSLAPGYEQFF

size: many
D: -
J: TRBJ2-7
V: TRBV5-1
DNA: TGCGCCAGCAAGGACGGAGCCTACGAGCAGTACTTC
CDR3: CASKDGAYEQYF

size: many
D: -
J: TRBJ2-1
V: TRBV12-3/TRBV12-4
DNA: TGTGCCAGCAGTTTTGACTCGGGCCCCCAATACAATGAGCAGTTCTTC
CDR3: CASSFDSGPQYNEQFF

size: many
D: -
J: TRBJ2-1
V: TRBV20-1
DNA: TGCAGTGCTGTTGCCGGGACTCCCTTTTTTAGCTCCTACAATGAGCAGTTCTTC
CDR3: CSAVAGTPFFSSYNEQFF

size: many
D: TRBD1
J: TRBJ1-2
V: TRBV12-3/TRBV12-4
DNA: TGTGCCAGCAGATCGACAGGGGGCTATGGCTACACCTTC
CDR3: CASRSTGGYGYTF

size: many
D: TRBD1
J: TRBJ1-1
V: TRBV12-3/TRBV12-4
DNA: TGTGCCAGCAGTCCAGGGGGCGGGTTGGCTGAAGCTTTCTTT
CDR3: CASSPGGGLAEAFF

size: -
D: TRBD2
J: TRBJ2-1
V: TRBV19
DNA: TGTGCCAGTAGTATGAGACAGACTAGCGGGATGTACAATGAGCAGTTCTTC
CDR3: CASSMRQTSGMYNEQFF

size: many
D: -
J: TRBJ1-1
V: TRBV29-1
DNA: TGCAGCTCCTACGAACAGGGAACTGAAGCTTTCTTT
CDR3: CSSYEQGTEAFF

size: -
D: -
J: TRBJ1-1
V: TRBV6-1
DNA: TGTGCCAGCAGTGACGTGGGGGCCGAGAACACTGAAGCTTTCTTT
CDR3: CASSDVGAENTEAFF

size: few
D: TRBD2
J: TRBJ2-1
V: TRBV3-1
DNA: TGTGCCAGCAGCCTCCTTAGCGGGAGTTCCTACAATGAGCAGTTCTTC
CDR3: CASSLLSGSSYNEQFF

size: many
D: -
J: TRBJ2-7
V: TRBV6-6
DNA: TGTGCCAGCGGCTTTGGGACCGAGCAGTACTTC
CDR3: CASGFGTEQYF

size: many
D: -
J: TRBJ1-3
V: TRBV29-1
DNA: TGCAGCGTTGTGGGGAGAGACTCTGGAAACACCATATATTTT
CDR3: CSVVGRDSGNTIYF

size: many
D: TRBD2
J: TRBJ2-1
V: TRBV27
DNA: TGTGCCAGCAGCTCCGGGACTAGCGGGAAAAATGAGCAGTTCTTC
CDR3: CASSSGTSGKNEQFF

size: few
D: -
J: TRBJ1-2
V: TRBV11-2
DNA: TGTGCCAGCAGCTTGTCCAGGGGATATGGCTACACCTTC
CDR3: CASSLSRGYGYTF

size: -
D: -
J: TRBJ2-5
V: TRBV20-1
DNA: TGCAGTGCTAGGGAGTTGGGCGAGACCCAGTACTTC
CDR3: CSARELGETQYF

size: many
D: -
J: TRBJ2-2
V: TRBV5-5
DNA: TGTGCCAGCTCTGCGGGTAACACCGGGGAGCTGTTTTTT
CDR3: CASSAGNTGELFF

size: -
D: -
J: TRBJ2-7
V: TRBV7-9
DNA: TGTGCCAGCAGCCCCCTGAGAAGGGTGTACGAGCAGTACTTC
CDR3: CASSPLRRVYEQYF

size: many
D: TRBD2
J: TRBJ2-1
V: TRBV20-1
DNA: TGCAGTGCGCGGTCCGGGACTAGCGGGACTAATGAGCAGTTCTTC
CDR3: CSARSGTSGTNEQFF